This TCR beta chain was profiled in a study of blood T cell repertoires in COVID-19 (dated by TCRdb to between 2020 and 2021). About the full investigation: The collaborator samples originated in the United States, Italy and Spain and spanned the acute and convalescent phases of COVID-19. A freely available public database, intended as a resource for researchers studying the immune response to SARS-CoV-2, is where the repertoires were released. Samples came from the ongoing ImmuneRACE study (first 160 participants) plus 1,254 subjects from 6 global collaborators. Subjects who had been exposed to COVID-19, were actively infected with it, or had recovered from it provided the deeply sampled blood TCRbeta repertoires that made up the dataset. The material from the prospective study consisted of cDNA or gDNA derived from T cells, B-cell-depleted T cells, or PBMCs. HLA class I and class II types, where available, came from metadata supplied by the sample provider rather than from assay-based typing. A de-identified subject ID, COVID-19 status, age in years and sex were almost always included in the sample metadata. Results the study describes overall, beyond this receptor: The amount of clinical and demographic metadata varied by source and participant and was provided uncurated.

One collaborating source in Seattle enrolled patients while the patients were actively infected and followed the patients over time throughout the course of disease. The collaborating institutions used their own protocols to collect whole blood in K2EDTA tubes. For TCRbeta analysis, collaborators shipped samples as frozen whole blood, isolated PBMCs, or DNA extracted from either of those sample types. V loses 6 bases of germline sequence and J loses 6 bases, and the interval between the two ends is 10 bases. The CDR3 sequence holds 11 residues, the cysteine and phenylalanine included. Only CDR3 DNA remains: 33 bases, in frame from the first base. The germline V gene gives CDR1 as SQVTM and CDR2 as ANQGSEA. About this clone: Its antigen is currently not known. Base qualities were left out, and no much larger clone turns up one base away.

TCRbeta CDR3 regions were amplified from genomic DNA using the immunoSEQ Assay, a bias-controlled multiplex PCR. Under the source paper's analysis protocol: Nucleated cell counts per sample were estimated from amplification of reference gene primers within the assay. Sequence reads were collapsed and filtered to measure the absolute abundance of every unique TCRbeta CDR3 rearrangement. Productive Simpson clonality was computed per sample as the square root of Simpson's diversity index over productive rearrangements. Held by TCRdb, this immuneACCESS table contains in-frame sequences only and omits some clones. Under half of the omission traces to an unresolved V gene where checked; the cause of the rest is unknown. V and J calls plus clone size are reproduced from that table; the DNA served to infer D and trimming. This sample holds 210,000 or so clones; under 85% were observed only once. Over 1% of the sample is in the top ten clones.

Material: peripheral blood. The source of this sequence is a woman in her 30s with COVID-19, enrolled during active disease. The rearrangement combines TRBV29-1 with TRBJ2-3, and TRBD1 may be the D gene, going by 6 matching bases. The CDR3 region: CSVRTADTQYF. The nucleotides are TGCAGCGTCCGGACAGCTGATACGCAGTATTTT.